Reported below is one T cell receptor beta chain. Its antigen remains unknown. TCR beta was sequenced from blood CD8+ and CD4+ T cells. The data originate from a study of CD8 T cells in Susac syndrome. It was with random hexamers that about 0.45 to 1 ug RNA was reverse transcribed. TCRdb itself ran the immunoSEQ multiplex PCR reads through MiXCR, one entry per CDR3 protein. The table records over 95,000 distinct CDR3 sequences, about nine tenths of them present only once. The CDR3 runs to 15 residues. The germline V gene has CDR1 LNHDA and CDR2 SQIVND (reference sequence). V dropped 3 bases and J dropped 3 bases, with 11 bases sitting between them. Study-wide results and caveats: As the study acknowledged, the number of individuals who were part of its TCR sequencing and HLA analysis was relatively small.

This TCR was recovered from a human donor in good health. V and J are TRBV19 and TRBJ2-2, with D perhaps matching TRBD2 (5 bases). Sequencing used CD4+ T cells from PBMCs. The CDR3 loop reads CASSIPGIYTGELFF. In DNA, the CDR3 is TGTGCCAGTAGTATTCCCGGGATTTACACCGGGGAGCTGTTTTTT. The full variable domain, its missing parts supplied by reference TRBV19 and TRBJ2-2, is DGGITQSPKYLFRKEGQNVTLSCEQNLNHDAMYWYRQDPGQGLRLIYYSQIVNDFQKGDIAEGYSVSREKKESFPLTVTSAQKNPTAFYLCASSIPGIYTGELFFGEGSRLTVL.